The 14 T cell receptor beta chains presented below share a single source sample, sequenced in a study of cytomegalovirus exposure and HLA in healthy donors. Researchers ran the PCR with 60 Vbeta and 13 Jbeta primers. Sequencing was performed with immunoSEQ multiplex PCR; in TCRdb, only in-frame clones are kept and a portion is missing. Of about 210,000 clones listed, less than 90% were seen once; the top ten hold more than 0.25%. Specimen: PBMCs. These receptors were obtained from a young woman in good health and CMV-seronegative.

The chain links TRBV7-9 to TRBJ1-2; D might be TRBD1 (6 bases). From germline, CDR1 is SEHNR and CDR2 FQNEAQ (reference sequence). The V end was cut by 0 bases, the J end by 6 bases, with 11 bases between. The length of the CDR3 is 14 residues. CDR3 residues: CASSLAGAQDGYTF. In DNA, the CDR3 is TGTGCCAGCAGCTTAGCGGGGGCGCAGGATGGCTACACCTTC.

The chain joins TRBV21-1 to TRBJ1-1; TRBD1, the table's D call, was not compared with the DNA. TRBV21-1 is a pseudogene locus. The CDR3 contains 17 residues. The CDR3 DNA is TGTGCCAGCAGTCCTGAGCAGGGGGCGGCTTATGGGACTGAAGCTTTCTTT. Translated: CASSPEQGAAYGTEAFF.

The J gene is TRBJ2-1, the V gene TRBV7-3, with D possibly being TRBD1 (5 bases). The CDR3 has 17 amino acids. Trimming removed 2 bases at V and 0 bases at J, with 14 bases between. Germline loops: CDR1 SGHTA, CDR2 FQGTGA. The CDR3 loop is CASSLQGISISYNEQFF. The CDR3 DNA follows: TGTGCCAGCAGCTTACAGGGAATTTCGATCTCCTACAATGAGCAGTTCTTC.

The rearrangement links TRBV5-1 to TRBJ2-2; tentative D call: TRBD2 (5 bases). Germline-derived CDR1 and CDR2 are SGHRS and YFSETQ. This CDR3 spans 14 amino acids. Trimming stripped 3 bases from V and 7 bases from J, with 13 bases between. The CDR3 DNA is TGCGCCAGCAGCTGGGAGCAGGTGGGCGGGGAGCTGTTTTTT. Translating it yields CASSWEQVGGELFF.

This chain uses TRBV25-1 with TRBJ2-7; 12 bases are a match to TRBD1. V lost 0 bases and J lost 0; bases outside the gene matches: 6. The germline V gene encodes CDR1 MGHDK and CDR2 SYGVNS. CDR3 length: 18 amino acids. Here the CDR3 DNA reads TGTGCCAGCAGTGAATACGGGACAGGGGGCAAGGGCTCCTACGAGCAGTACTTC. As protein: CASSEYGTGGKGSYEQYF.

This chain links TRBV7-9 with TRBJ2-3; 8 positions match TRBD2. Germline-derived CDR1 and CDR2 are SEHNR and FQNEAQ (reference sequence). V trimming: 4 bases; J trimming: 8 bases; junction bases outside the gene matches: 17. This CDR3 is 17 amino acids long. CDR3 bases: TGTGCCAGCAGCTCACAAGTCGAGCGGGGGCCGCGGGCTACGCAGTATTTT. This encodes CASSSQVERGPRATQYF. Together with reference TRBV7-9 and TRBJ2-3, the CDR3 gives the full variable domain: DTGVSQNPRHKITKRGQNVTFRCDPISEHNRLYWYRQTLGQGPEFLTYFQNEAQLEKSRLLSDRFSAERPKGSFSTLEIQRTEQGDSAMYLCASSSQVERGPRATQYFGPGTRLTVL.

The count of this clone is one. The CDR3, as DNA: TGCGCCAGCAGCCCCCGGTTGCGGCCTGAGACCGGGGAGCTGTTTTTT. Translated, it gives CASSPRLRPETGELFF. The chain is built from TRBV4-1 and TRBJ2-2; no reliable D call. Germline V gene sequence: CDR1 MGHRA, CDR2 YSYEKL. Trimming left V 4 bases short and J 5 bases short, with 17 bases between. The CDR3 totals 16 residues.

The table lists this clone with a few counts. The sample has other DNA sequences that encode this CDR3 too. The chain links TRBV18 to TRBJ1-1, with D unclear. V lost 3 bases to trimming and J lost 0 bases, with 8 bases between them. The CDR3 extends over 14 amino acids. CDR1 and CDR2 from the germline V gene are KGHSH and LQKENI. This CDR3 is CASSPGGMNTEAFF. CDR3 DNA sequence: TGTGCCAGCTCACCGGGAGGGATGAACACTGAAGCTTTCTTT.

The rearrangement uses TRBV29-1 and TRBJ2-1; no clear D. Germline V gene data show CDR1 as SQVTM and CDR2 as ANQGSEA. With 3 bases removed from V and 5 bases from J, the gap between germline ends came to 14 bases. The CDR3 length is 14 residues. CDR3 sequence: CSVELRGRDNEQFF. CDR3 sequence (DNA): TGCAGCGTTGAGCTGCGCGGAAGAGACAATGAGCAGTTCTTC.

The CDR3 spells CASSGVAGTSYEQYF. CDR3 sequence (DNA): TGTGCCAGCAGTGGGGTAGCGGGGACCTCCTACGAGCAGTACTTC. J is TRBJ2-7 and V is TRBV6-1, with 8 bases that match TRBD2. The CDR3 is made up of 15 amino acids. V shed 4 bases, J shed 0 bases, and the junction held 5 bases outside the gene matches. Germline CDR1 and CDR2: MNHNS and SASEGT.

The rearrangement uses TRBV13 and TRBJ2-1; D unresolved. CDR3 size: 14 residues. The V gene's germline CDR1 is PRHDT and CDR2 FYEKMQ (reference sequence). Trimming left V 4 bases short and J 3 bases short, with 10 bases between. Here the CDR3 reads CASSSDTYYNEQFF. The CDR3 DNA is TGTGCCAGCAGCTCCGACACCTACTACAATGAGCAGTTCTTC.

The table lists this clone with a count of one. The rearrangement links TRBV29-1 to TRBJ2-3, with D unresolved. Germline-derived CDR1 and CDR2 are SQVTM and ANQGSEA. The CDR3 has 13 amino acids. Between the trimmed V and J ends, which lost 2 bases and 0 bases, there was a span of 6 bases. In DNA form, the CDR3 reads TGCAGCGTTGAATGGCAGAGCACAGATACGCAGTATTTT. Its translation: CSVEWQSTDTQYF.

This clone turned up a few times. V and J are TRBV6-1 and TRBJ2-5; the match to TRBD2 covers 8 bases. This CDR3 has 15 residues. The V and J ends lost 4 bases and 5 bases, in that order; junction bases with no gene match: 9. Looked up from germline, CDR1 is MNHNS and CDR2 is SASEGT. This CDR3 is CASSVTGGPGETQYF. The CDR3 DNA sequence: TGTGCCAGCAGTGTAACGGGAGGGCCGGGGGAGACCCAGTACTTC.

The chain employs TRBV27 and TRBJ2-3; TRBD2 is a possible D gene (5 bases). The germline V gene encodes CDR1 MNHEY and CDR2 SMNVEV (reference sequence). V was cut by 8 bases and J by 2 bases, with 14 bases left in between. The CDR3 runs 14 residues. CDR3 protein: CASGLDGNTDTQYF. As DNA, the CDR3 is TGTGCCAGCGGACTCGACGGGAACACAGATACGCAGTATTTT.